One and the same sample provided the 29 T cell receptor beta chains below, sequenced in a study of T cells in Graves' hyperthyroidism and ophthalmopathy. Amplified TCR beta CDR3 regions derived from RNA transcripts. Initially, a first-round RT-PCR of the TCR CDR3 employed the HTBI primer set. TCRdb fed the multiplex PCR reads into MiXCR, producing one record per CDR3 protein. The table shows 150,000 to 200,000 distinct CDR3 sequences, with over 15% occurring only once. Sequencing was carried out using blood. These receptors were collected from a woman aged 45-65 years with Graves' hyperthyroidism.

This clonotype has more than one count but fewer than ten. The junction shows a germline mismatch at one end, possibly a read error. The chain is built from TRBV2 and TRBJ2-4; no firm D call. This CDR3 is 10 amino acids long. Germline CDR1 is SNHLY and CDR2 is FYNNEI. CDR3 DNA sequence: TGTGCCAGCAGCTCTTTTAGATTGAGGTTC. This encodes CASSSFRLRF.

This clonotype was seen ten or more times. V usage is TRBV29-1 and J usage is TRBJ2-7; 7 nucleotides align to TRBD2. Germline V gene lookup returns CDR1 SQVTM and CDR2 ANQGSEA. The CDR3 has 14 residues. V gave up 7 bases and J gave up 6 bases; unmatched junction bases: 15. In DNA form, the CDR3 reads TGCAGCGCCGCGGGAGCCGGGTTAACCGCCGAGCAGTACTTC. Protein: CSAAGAGLTAEQYF.

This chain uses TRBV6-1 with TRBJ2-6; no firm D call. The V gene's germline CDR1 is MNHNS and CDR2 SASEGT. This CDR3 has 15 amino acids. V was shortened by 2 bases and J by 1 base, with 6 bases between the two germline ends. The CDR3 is CASSEQISGANVLTF. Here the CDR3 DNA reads TGTGCCAGCAGTGAACAGATTTCTGGGGCCAACGTCCTGACTTTC.

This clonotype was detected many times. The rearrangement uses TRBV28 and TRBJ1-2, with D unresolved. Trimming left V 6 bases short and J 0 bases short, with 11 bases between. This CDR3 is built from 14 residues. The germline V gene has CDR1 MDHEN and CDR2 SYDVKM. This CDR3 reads CASRSAGTNYGYTF. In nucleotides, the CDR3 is TGTGCCAGCAGGTCCGCGGGGACTAACTATGGCTACACCTTC.

The CDR3 nucleotides read TGCGCCAGCAGCCCAGCTGCGACCCTGCCCACCGGGGAGCTGTTTTTT. Translation gives CASSPAATLPTGELFF. This chain links TRBV4-3 with TRBJ2-2; D remains unclear. CDR1 LGHNA and CDR2 YSLEER come from the germline V gene. V was pared by 4 bases and J by 4 bases, with 16 bases between. This CDR3 is built from 16 residues.

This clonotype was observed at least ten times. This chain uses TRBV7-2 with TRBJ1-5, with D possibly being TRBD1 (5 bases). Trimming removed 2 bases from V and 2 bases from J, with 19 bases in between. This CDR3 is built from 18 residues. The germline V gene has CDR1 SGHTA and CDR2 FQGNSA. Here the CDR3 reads CASSLYGSGIARNQPQHF. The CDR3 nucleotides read TGTGCCAGCAGCTTATATGGGTCAGGGATCGCCCGCAATCAGCCCCAGCATTTT.

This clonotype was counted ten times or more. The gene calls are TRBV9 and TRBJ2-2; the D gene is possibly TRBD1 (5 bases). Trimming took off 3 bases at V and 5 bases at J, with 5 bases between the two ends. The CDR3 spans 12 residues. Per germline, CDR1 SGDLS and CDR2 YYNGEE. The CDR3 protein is CASSEGTGELFF. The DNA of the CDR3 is TGTGCCAGCAGCGAGGGGACCGGGGAGCTGTTTTTT.

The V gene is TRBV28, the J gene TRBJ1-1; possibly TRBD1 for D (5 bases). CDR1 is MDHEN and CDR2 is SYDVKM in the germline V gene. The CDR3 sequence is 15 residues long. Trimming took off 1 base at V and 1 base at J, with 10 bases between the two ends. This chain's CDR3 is CASSLFSQGNTEAFF. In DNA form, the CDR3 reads TGTGCCAGCAGTTTATTCTCTCAGGGGAACACTGAAGCTTTCTTT.

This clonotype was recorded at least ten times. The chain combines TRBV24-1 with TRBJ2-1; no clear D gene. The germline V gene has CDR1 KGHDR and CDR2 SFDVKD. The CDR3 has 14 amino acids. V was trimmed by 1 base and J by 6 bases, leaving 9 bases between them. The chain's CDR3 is CATSDFLAGNEQFF. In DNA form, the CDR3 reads TGTGCCACCAGTGATTTTTTGGCAGGCAATGAGCAGTTCTTC.

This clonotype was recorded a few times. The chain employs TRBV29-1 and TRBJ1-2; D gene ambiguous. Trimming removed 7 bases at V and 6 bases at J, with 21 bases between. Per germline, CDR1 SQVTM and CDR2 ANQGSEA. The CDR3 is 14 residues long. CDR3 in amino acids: CSELPRDSYDGYTF. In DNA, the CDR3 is TGCAGCGAGCTTCCCCGGGATTCTTATGATGGCTACACCTTC.

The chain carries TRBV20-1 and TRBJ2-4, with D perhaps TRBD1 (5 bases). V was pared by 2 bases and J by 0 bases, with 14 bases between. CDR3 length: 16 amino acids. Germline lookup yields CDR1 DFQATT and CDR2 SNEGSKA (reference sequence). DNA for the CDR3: TGCAGTGCTAGAAGAGACAGACAACTAGCCAAAAACATTCAGTACTTC. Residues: CSARRDRQLAKNIQYF.

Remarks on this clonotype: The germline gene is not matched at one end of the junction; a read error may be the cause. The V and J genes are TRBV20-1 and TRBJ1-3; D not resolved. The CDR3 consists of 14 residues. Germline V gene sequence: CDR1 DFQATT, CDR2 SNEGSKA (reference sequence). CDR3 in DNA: TGCAGTGCTAGAGACAGAGGGCTTGGAAGCACCATATATTTT. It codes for CSARDRGLGSTIYF.

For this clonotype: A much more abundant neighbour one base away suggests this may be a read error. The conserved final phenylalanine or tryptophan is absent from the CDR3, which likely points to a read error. CDR3 residues: CAISEPSTEAFL. The CDR3 bases are TGTGCCATCAGTGAGCCGAGCACTGAAGCTTTCCTT. The chain employs TRBV10-3 and TRBJ1-1; D uncertain. The CDR3 loop spans 12 amino acids. V lost 2 bases to trimming and J lost 4 bases, with 5 bases between them. The germline V gene encodes CDR1 ENHRY and CDR2 SYGVKD.

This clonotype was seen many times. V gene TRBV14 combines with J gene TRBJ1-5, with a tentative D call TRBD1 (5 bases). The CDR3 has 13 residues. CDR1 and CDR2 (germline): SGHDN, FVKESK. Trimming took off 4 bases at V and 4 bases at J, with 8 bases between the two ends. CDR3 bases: TGTGCCAGCAGCCCGGGACTTAATCAGCCCCAGCATTTT. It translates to CASSPGLNQPQHF.

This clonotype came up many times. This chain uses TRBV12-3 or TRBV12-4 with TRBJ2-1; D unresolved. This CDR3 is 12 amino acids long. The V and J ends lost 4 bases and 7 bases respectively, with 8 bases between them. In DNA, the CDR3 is TGTGCCAGCAGTTATATAGAGAATGAGCAGTTCTTC. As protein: CASSYIENEQFF.

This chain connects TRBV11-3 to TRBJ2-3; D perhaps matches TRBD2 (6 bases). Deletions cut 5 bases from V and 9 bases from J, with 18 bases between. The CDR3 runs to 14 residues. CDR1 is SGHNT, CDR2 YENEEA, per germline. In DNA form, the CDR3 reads TGTGCCAGCAGCCCCTTTGGGGGGACGGAGACGCAGTATTTT. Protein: CASSPFGGTETQYF.

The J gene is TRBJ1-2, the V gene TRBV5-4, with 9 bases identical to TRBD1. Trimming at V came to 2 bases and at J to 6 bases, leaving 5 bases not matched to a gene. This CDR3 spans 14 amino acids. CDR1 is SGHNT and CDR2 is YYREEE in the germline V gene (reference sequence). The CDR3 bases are TGTGCCAGCAGCTTTAGTGGGACAGGGAATGGCTACACCTTC. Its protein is CASSFSGTGNGYTF.

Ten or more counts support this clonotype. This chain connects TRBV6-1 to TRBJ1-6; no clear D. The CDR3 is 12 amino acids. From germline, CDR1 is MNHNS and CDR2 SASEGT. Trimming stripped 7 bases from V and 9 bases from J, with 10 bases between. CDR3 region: CASNYGSSPLHF. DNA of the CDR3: TGTGCCAGCAACTACGGGAGTTCACCCCTCCACTTT.

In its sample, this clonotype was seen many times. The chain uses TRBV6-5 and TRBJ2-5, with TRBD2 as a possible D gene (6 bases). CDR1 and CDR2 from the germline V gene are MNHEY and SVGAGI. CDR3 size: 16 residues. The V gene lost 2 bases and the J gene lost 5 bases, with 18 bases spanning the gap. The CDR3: CASSYPSGEGQETQYF. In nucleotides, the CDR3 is TGTGCCAGCAGTTACCCCTCGGGGGAAGGGCAGGAGACCCAGTACTTC.

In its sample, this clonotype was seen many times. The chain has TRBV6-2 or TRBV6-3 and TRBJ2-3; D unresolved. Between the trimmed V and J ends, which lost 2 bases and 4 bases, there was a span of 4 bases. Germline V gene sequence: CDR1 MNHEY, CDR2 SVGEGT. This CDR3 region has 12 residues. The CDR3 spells CASSYGPDTQYF. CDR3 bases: TGTGCCAGCAGTTACGGTCCAGATACGCAGTATTTT.

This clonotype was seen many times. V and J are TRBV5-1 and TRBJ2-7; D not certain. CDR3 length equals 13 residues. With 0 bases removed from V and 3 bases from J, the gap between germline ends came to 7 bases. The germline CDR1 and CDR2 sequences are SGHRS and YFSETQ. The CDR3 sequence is CASSLEKDYEQYF. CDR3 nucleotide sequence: TGCGCCAGCAGCTTGGAAAAGGACTACGAGCAGTACTTC.

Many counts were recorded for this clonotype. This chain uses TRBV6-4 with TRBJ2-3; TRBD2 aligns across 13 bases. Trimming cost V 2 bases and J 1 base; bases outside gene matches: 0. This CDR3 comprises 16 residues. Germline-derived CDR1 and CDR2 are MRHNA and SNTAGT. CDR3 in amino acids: CASSDGTSGGTDTQYF. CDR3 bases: TGTGCCAGCAGTGACGGGACTAGCGGGGGCACAGATACGCAGTATTTT.

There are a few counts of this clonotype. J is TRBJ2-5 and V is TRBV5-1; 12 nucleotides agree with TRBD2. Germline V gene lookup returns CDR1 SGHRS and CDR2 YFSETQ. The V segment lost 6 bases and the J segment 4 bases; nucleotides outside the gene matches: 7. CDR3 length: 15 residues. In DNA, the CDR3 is TGCGCCAGCAATCCGGGACTAGCGGGCTCAGAGACCCAGTACTTC. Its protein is CASNPGLAGSETQYF. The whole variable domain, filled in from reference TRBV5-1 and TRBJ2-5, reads KAGVTQTPRYLIKTRGQQVTLSCSPISGHRSVSWYQQTPGQGLQFLFEYFSETQRNKGNFPGRFSGRQFSNSRSEMNVSTLELGDSALYLCASNPGLAGSETQYFGPGTRLLVL.

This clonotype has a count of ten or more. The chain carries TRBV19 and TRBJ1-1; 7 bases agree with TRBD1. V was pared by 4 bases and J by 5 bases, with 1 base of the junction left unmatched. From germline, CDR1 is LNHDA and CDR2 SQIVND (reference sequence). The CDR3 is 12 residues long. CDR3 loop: CASSKGATEAFF. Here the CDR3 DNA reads TGTGCCAGTAGTAAGGGGGCAACTGAAGCTTTCTTT.

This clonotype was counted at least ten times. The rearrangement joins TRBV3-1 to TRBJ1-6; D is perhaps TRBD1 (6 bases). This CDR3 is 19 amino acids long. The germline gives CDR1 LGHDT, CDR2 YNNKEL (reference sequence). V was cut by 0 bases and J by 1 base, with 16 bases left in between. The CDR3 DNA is TGTGCCAGCAGCCAAGATACCCCGCTAGGGGGTTCCTATAATTCACCCCTCCACTTT. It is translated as CASSQDTPLGGSYNSPLHF.

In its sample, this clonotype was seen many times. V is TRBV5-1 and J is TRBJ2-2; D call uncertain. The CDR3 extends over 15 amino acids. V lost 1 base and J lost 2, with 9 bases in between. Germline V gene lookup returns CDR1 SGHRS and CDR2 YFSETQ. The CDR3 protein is CASSLLSLNTGELFF. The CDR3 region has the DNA TGCGCCAGCAGCTTGTTAAGCCTTAACACCGGGGAGCTGTTTTTT.

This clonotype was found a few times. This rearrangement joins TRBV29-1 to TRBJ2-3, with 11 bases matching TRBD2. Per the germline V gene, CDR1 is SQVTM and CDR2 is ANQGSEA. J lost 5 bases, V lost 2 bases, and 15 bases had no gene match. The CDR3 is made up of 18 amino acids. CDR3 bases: TGCAGCGTTGAACATGTGCCCATAGCGGGGGGGCCCCAAGATACGCAGTATTTT. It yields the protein CSVEHVPIAGGPQDTQYF.

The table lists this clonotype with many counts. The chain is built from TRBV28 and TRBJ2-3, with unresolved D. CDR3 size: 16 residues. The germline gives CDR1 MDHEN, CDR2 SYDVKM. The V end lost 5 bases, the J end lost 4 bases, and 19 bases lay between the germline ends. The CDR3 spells CASSRAVADGADTQYF. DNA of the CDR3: TGTGCCAGCAGTCGGGCCGTGGCGGATGGGGCAGATACGCAGTATTTT. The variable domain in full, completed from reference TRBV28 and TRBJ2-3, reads DVKVTQSSRYLVKRTGEKVFLECVQDMDHENMFWYRQDPGLGLRLIYFSYDVKMKEKGDIPEGYSVSREKKERFSLILESASTNQTSMYLCASSRAVADGADTQYFGPGTRLTVL.

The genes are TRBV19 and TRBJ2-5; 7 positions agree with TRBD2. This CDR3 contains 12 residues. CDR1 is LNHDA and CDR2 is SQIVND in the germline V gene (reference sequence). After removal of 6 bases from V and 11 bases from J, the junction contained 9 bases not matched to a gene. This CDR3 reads CASSPSPGLQYF. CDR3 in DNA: TGTGCCAGTAGCCCCTCTCCGGGACTACAGTACTTC.